One sample yielded the 13 T cell receptor beta chains listed below, sequenced in a study of blood T cell repertoires in COVID-19. Sequencing was performed with immunoSEQ multiplex PCR; in TCRdb, only in-frame clones are kept and a portion is missing. Here the sample spans 200,000 to 250,000 clones, 80% to 90% being singletons. Specimen: peripheral blood. These TCRs come from a man aged 30-40 years with active or convalescent COVID-19.

The chain combines TRBV2 with TRBJ2-3; 7 bases line up with TRBD2. The CDR3 runs to 16 residues. Trimming cost V 6 bases and J 0 bases; bases outside gene matches: 9. The germline gives CDR1 SNHLY, CDR2 FYNNEI. CDR3 protein: CASSKRLAVSTDTQYF. CDR3 coding DNA: TGTGCCAGCAGCAAAAGACTAGCAGTGAGCACAGATACGCAGTATTTT.

A few counts support this clone. The rearrangement uses TRBV2 and TRBJ2-7, with a tentative D call TRBD2 (5 bases). Germline CDR1 SNHLY, CDR2 FYNNEI. Trimming took off 8 bases at V and 2 bases at J, with 10 bases between the two ends. CDR3 length: 12 amino acids. This CDR3 is CASRGSPYEQYF. CDR3 coding DNA: TGTGCCAGCCGGGGAAGTCCCTACGAGCAGTACTTC.

The chain employs TRBV5-1 and TRBJ2-7, with 8 nucleotides matching TRBD1. The V and J ends lost 0 bases and 6 bases, in that order; junction bases with no gene match: 17. Looked up from germline, CDR1 is SGHRS and CDR2 is YFSETQ. This CDR3 comprises 18 residues. The CDR3: CASSLGDRPGVAKSEQYF. The DNA for the CDR3 is TGCGCCAGCAGCTTGGGGGACAGGCCTGGAGTTGCCAAATCCGAGCAGTACTTC.

The chain joins TRBV6-5 to TRBJ2-1, with a possible D match to TRBD1 (6 bases). From germline, CDR1 is MNHEY and CDR2 SVGAGI. The V end was cut by 5 bases, the J end by 9 bases, with 11 bases between. The CDR3 has 12 residues. This chain's CDR3 is CASSRKGGEQFF. The CDR3 DNA reads TGTGCCAGCAGTCGTAAAGGGGGTGAGCAGTTCTTC.

The chain uses TRBV5-4 and TRBJ2-2; 11 bases map to TRBD2. Germline V CDR1 and CDR2: SGHNT, YYREEE (reference sequence). The CDR3 consists of 17 residues. The J segment lost 7 bases and the V segment lost 0 bases, leaving 8 bases of the junction unmatched. The CDR3 nucleotides are TGTGCCAGCAGCTTGGACGGTAGCGGGAGGGTGGTCGGGGAGCTGTTTTTT. Its protein is CASSLDGSGRVVGELFF.

The chain combines TRBV20-1 with TRBJ1-2; maybe TRBD1 (6 bases). Germline-derived CDR1 and CDR2 are DFQATT and SNEGSKA (reference sequence). The CDR3 length is 10 residues. Trimming shortened V by 6 bases and J by 10 bases, and 12 bases separated the two germline ends. The CDR3 loop reads CSATWGPYTF. The CDR3 DNA is TGCAGTGCCACATGGGGGCCCTACACCTTC.

V usage is TRBV18 and J usage is TRBJ2-7; possible D gene TRBD2, 5 bases. The germline CDR1 and CDR2 sequences are KGHSH and LQKENI. The CDR3 is 16 amino acids. V was cut by 3 bases and J by 0 bases, with 15 bases left in between. The CDR3 DNA reads as TGTGCCAGCTCACCCCCTGGTAGAGGGTCCTCCTACGAGCAGTACTTC. The encoded protein is CASSPPGRGSSYEQYF. The whole variable domain, remainder taken from reference TRBV18 and TRBJ2-7, is NAGVMQNPRHLVRRRGQEARLRCSPMKGHSHVYWYRQLPEEGLKFMVYLQKENIIDESGMPKERFSAEFPKEGPSILRIQQVVRGDSAAYFCASSPPGRGSSYEQYFGPGTRLTVT.

The gene calls are TRBV19 and TRBJ1-5; perhaps TRBD1 as D (6 bases). The V gene lost 6 bases and the J gene lost 4 bases, with 16 bases spanning the gap. CDR1 and CDR2 from the germline V gene are LNHDA and SQIVND (reference sequence). The CDR3 loop spans 15 amino acids. This CDR3 is CASRDGGRGNQPQHF. As DNA, the CDR3 is TGTGCCAGTAGAGACGGGGGGCGAGGAAATCAGCCCCAGCATTTT.

This chain links TRBV19 with TRBJ2-2, with 7 bases identical to TRBD2. This CDR3 spans 13 amino acids. V lost 6 bases to trimming and J lost 6 bases; unmatched junction nucleotides: 4. Germline assignment: CDR1 LNHDA and CDR2 SQIVND (reference sequence). DNA of the CDR3: TGTGCCAGTAGGGGGAGGGTCGCCGGGGAGCTGTTTTTT. This sequence encodes CASRGRVAGELFF.

The gene calls are TRBV6-5 and TRBJ2-5; a weak D match, TRBD2 (6 bases). Germline values: CDR1 MNHEY, CDR2 SVGAGI. This CDR3 has 15 residues. Trimming took 0 bases from V and 5 from J, leaving 13 bases between them. CDR3 amino acids: CASSYSNGGRETQYF. CDR3 coding DNA: TGTGCCAGCAGTTACTCGAACGGGGGAAGGGAGACCCAGTACTTC.

CDR3 region: CASSLGLVSVSYEQYF. DNA of the CDR3: TGCGCCAGCAGCTTGGGGCTCGTTAGCGTTTCCTACGAGCAGTACTTC. J is TRBJ2-7 and V is TRBV5-1, with a possible D match to TRBD2 (5 bases). Per the germline V gene, CDR1 is SGHRS and CDR2 is YFSETQ. V gave up 0 bases and J gave up 1 base, with 14 bases separating them. This CDR3 is 16 amino acids long. The full variable domain, with the rest looked up from reference TRBV5-1 and TRBJ2-7, is KAGVTQTPRYLIKTRGQQVTLSCSPISGHRSVSWYQQTPGQGLQFLFEYFSETQRNKGNFPGRFSGRQFSNSRSEMNVSTLELGDSALYLCASSLGLVSVSYEQYFGPGTRLTVT.

The genes are TRBV5-1 and TRBJ2-1; D remains unclear. Between the trimmed V and J ends, which lost 1 base and 0 bases, there was a span of 8 bases. CDR3 length: 15 amino acids. CDR1 SGHRS and CDR2 YFSETQ come from the germline V gene. CDR3 protein: CASSLQASSYNEQFF. CDR3 DNA: TGCGCCAGCAGCTTGCAGGCGAGCTCCTACAATGAGCAGTTCTTC.

The V and J genes are TRBV4-2 and TRBJ1-3; 7 bases match TRBD1. This CDR3 region has 17 residues. Germline V CDR1 and CDR2: LGHNA, YNFKEQ. The ends lost 3 bases at V and 4 bases at J; junction bases unmatched: 12. The CDR3 coding sequence is TGTGCCAGCAGCCACGACTTGACCGGGACAGTGGGAAACACCATATATTTT. This gives the protein CASSHDLTGTVGNTIYF.